One sample yielded the 13 T cell receptor beta chains listed below, sequenced in a study of blood T cell repertoires in COVID-19 (dated by TCRdb to 2020 to 2021). Receptor amplification or capture employed the immunoSEQ multiplex PCR assay. TCRdb mirrors the immuneACCESS table, restricted to in-frame sequences. Some clones are absent from its copies; in checked studies, under half trace to an unresolved V gene, and the reason for the others is unknown. For this sample there are about 190,000 clones; roughly 77% appear just once. Around a sixth of the sample is in the top ten clones. The sample comprised PBMCs or T cells enriched from blood (not recorded which). The receptors were gathered from a woman aged 45-60 years with acute COVID-19.

The chain recombines TRBV7-8 with TRBJ1-1; no clear D gene. Germline V gene data show CDR1 as SGHVS and CDR2 as FQNEAQ. Trimming left V 1 base short and J 0 bases short, with 15 bases between. There are 17 residues in the CDR3. The CDR3 loop is CASSLVGASLMNTEAFF. In nucleotides, the CDR3 is TGTGCCAGCAGCTTAGTAGGAGCCAGCCTTATGAACACTGAAGCTTTCTTT.

V gene TRBV4-2 combines with J gene TRBJ1-4; 7 bases match TRBD1. The junction had 4 bases not matched to a gene; V was cut back by 4 bases and J by 5 bases. CDR1 and CDR2 from the germline V gene are LGHNA and YNFKEQ. The CDR3 loop spans 14 amino acids. The CDR3 is CASSRDSKNEKLFF. CDR3 nucleotide sequence: TGTGCCAGCAGCCGGGACAGCAAAAATGAAAAACTGTTTTTT.

The genes are TRBV28 and TRBJ1-5; TRBD1 matches at 7 bases. The trim removed 8 bases at V and 3 bases at J, leaving 4 bases unmatched. Germline assignment: CDR1 MDHEN and CDR2 SYDVKM. This CDR3 is built from 13 residues. The DNA of the CDR3 is TGTGCCAGCCGGGACAGCAACAATCAGCCCCAGCATTTT. Translation gives CASRDSNNQPQHF.

Of note for this clone: Other DNA sequences in this specimen translate into the identical CDR3. The chain links TRBV28 to TRBJ1-5, with D possibly matching TRBD1 (6 bases). This CDR3 is built from 17 residues. Germline V lookup: CDR1 MDHEN, CDR2 SYDVKM. CDR3 residues: CASNMGAGTNRDQPQHF. In DNA form, the CDR3 reads TGTGCTAGTAATATGGGGGCAGGGACAAATCGGGATCAGCCCCAGCATTTT.

Worth noting for this clone: The junction departs from the called germline gene at one end, perhaps through a read error. The chain couples TRBV6-1 to TRBJ2-6; maybe TRBD2 (5 bases). Per germline, CDR1 MNHNS and CDR2 SASEGT. The CDR3 is 15 residues long. The CDR3 sequence is CASSEERVGANVLTF. DNA for the CDR3: TGTGCCAGCAGCGAAGAGAGGGTCGGGGCCAACGTCCTGACTTTC.

The J gene is TRBJ1-2, the V gene TRBV6-1, with D perhaps TRBD1 (5 bases). CDR1 is MNHNS and CDR2 is SASEGT in the germline V gene. The CDR3 loop spans 14 amino acids. V was cut by 1 base and J by 3 bases, with 9 bases left in between. The CDR3 DNA reads as TGTGCCAGCAGTGAAGGTCGGGACTACTATGGCTACACCTTC. Amino acid sequence: CASSEGRDYYGYTF.

This clone occurred once. The junction and the germline gene differ at one end; a read error may be behind it. J is TRBJ1-1 and V is TRBV7-7; no reliable D call. CDR3 length: 13 residues. Germline loops: CDR1 SSHAT, CDR2 FNYEAQ (reference sequence). CDR3 protein: CASSLTKNTEAFF. The CDR3 DNA reads as TGTGCTAGCAGCTTAACAAAGAACACTGAAGCTTTCTTT.

The rearrangement uses TRBV7-9 and TRBJ2-3; D is possibly TRBD2 (6 bases). The CDR3 consists of 15 residues. Looked up from germline, CDR1 is SEHNR and CDR2 is FQNEAQ (reference sequence). Trimming cost V 2 bases and J 5 bases, with 14 bases left between them. The CDR3 loop is CASSLRAGLEDTQYF. CDR3 nucleotide sequence: TGTGCCAGCAGCTTAAGGGCGGGGCTGGAAGATACGCAGTATTTT.

The chain recombines TRBV12-3 or TRBV12-4 with TRBJ1-2, with 8 bases that match TRBD1. This CDR3 spans 13 amino acids. Losses at the gene ends were 5 bases for V and 6 bases for J; bases not matched to a gene: 5. The CDR3 reads CASSPQGVDGYTF. CDR3 nucleotides: TGTGCCAGCAGTCCACAGGGGGTCGATGGCTACACCTTC.

V and J are TRBV5-1 and TRBJ2-1; D gene ambiguous. This CDR3 is 11 amino acids long. The germline gives CDR1 SGHRS, CDR2 YFSETQ. Trimming shortened V by 3 bases and J by 5 bases, and 3 bases separated the two germline ends. The CDR3 bases are TGCGCCAGCAGCTCGGACAATGAGCAGTTCTTC. Its protein is CASSSDNEQFF. The full variable domain, its missing parts supplied by reference TRBV5-1 and TRBJ2-1, is KAGVTQTPRYLIKTRGQQVTLSCSPISGHRSVSWYQQTPGQGLQFLFEYFSETQRNKGNFPGRFSGRQFSNSRSEMNVSTLELGDSALYLCASSSDNEQFFGPGTRLTVL.

The chain has TRBV10-2 and TRBJ1-5; D might be TRBD1 (6 bases). This CDR3 has 17 residues. V lost 0 bases and J 2 bases, leaving 14 bases between the germline ends. Germline V gene lookup returns CDR1 WSHSY and CDR2 SAAADI. The CDR3 DNA sequence: TGCGCCAGCAGTGAGTCCGGGGGGCGCCCGGGCAATCAGCCCCAGCATTTT. This encodes CASSESGGRPGNQPQHF.

This clone has a single count. Here the CDR3 DNA reads TGTGCCAGCTGCGGGGGACAGGGGGCAAGGCAGCCCCAGCATTTT. Protein sequence: CASCGGQGARQPQHF. The V call is TRBV2, the J call TRBJ1-5; 12 nucleotides match TRBD1. This CDR3 is 15 amino acids long. With 8 bases clipped from V and 7 bases from J, the junction kept 9 bases outside the gene matches. Germline V CDR1 and CDR2: SNHLY, FYNNEI.

The gene calls are TRBV13 and TRBJ1-1, with 8 bases matching TRBD1. Germline lookup yields CDR1 PRHDT and CDR2 FYEKMQ (reference sequence). V was clipped by 5 bases and J by 4 bases; unmatched bases: 12. This CDR3 is built from 16 residues. The CDR3 region is CASSPRAGGEGTEAFF. DNA for the CDR3: TGTGCCAGCAGCCCCCGGGCAGGGGGCGAGGGCACTGAAGCTTTCTTT.